This T cell receptor beta chain appears in the sequencing data of a study of blood T cell repertoires in COVID-19. Looking at the study overall: Specimens from acute and convalescent COVID-19 originated in the United States, Italy and Spain. From T cells, B-cell-depleted T cells, or PBMCs came the material, which was cDNA or gDNA.

A Seattle source enrolled patients during active infection and followed them longitudinally. The CDR3 runs 15 residues. Germline CDR1 reads SNHLY; CDR2 reads FYNNEI. V was shortened by 3 bases and J by 2 bases, with 11 bases between the two germline ends. In the original workflow: How many nucleated cells were present was estimated from reference gene primer amplification. Data came from immunoSEQ multiplex PCR; TCRdb stores just in-frame clones and leaves some out. V, J and clone size reflect that table, while D and trimming were determined from the DNA. Of 200,000 to 250,000 clones in the sample, 80% to 85% are singletons; the top ten hold roughly 8.2%.

This TCR derives from a woman aged 80 or over with COVID-19, enrolled during active disease. The chain is built from TRBV2 and TRBJ2-4, with D hard to call. The source material was peripheral blood. Written as DNA, the CDR3 is TGTGCCAGCAGTGAGGAGACCACCTCCAAAAACATTCAGTACTTC. This encodes CASSEETTSKNIQYF.